This T cell receptor beta chain is drawn from a study of T cells in Graves' hyperthyroidism and ophthalmopathy (dated by TCRdb to about 2019). About the investigation overall: Peripheral blood was sampled at the time of initial diagnosis, prior to any treatment. Prospective prediction of ophthalmopathy was tested in an independent validation cohort consisting of 18 hyperthyroidism patients and about 17 patients who later progressed to ophthalmopathy. TCR Vbeta CDR3 sequencing of roughly 140 peripheral blood samples (over 40 ophthalmopathy, under 80 hyperthyroidism and approximately 17 progressor patients) is reported in the paper. TCR V-J signatures able to tell the groups apart were searched for in a discovery cohort of 100 patients, of whom more than 40 had Graves' ophthalmopathy and around 56 had stable Graves' hyperthyroidism. After sampling, hyperthyroidism patients received methimazole starting at 30 mg daily, and ophthalmopathy patients received high-dose intravenous methylprednisolone. The study also compared thyroid tissue and blood T-cell repertoires from several Graves' hyperthyroidism patients. For training and testing, the 80 to 100 patients in the discovery cohort were randomly divided in a 7:3 ratio. On the study overall, not on this receptor specifically: In validation, the model predicted progression to ophthalmopathy with 60% to 71% sensitivity and 72.22% specificity, a median of about six months before onset. Most expanded thyroid clonotypes (frequency above 0.001) were also found in blood, which suggests that blood repertoires may mirror thyroid immune responses. A 13 V-J signature model separated ophthalmopathy from stable hyperthyroidism, with roughly 88% sensitivity and roughly 84% specificity in cross-validation and 80%/75% in testing. No statistical method was used to set the sample size in advance, and investigators knew the group allocation.

V loses 0 bases, J loses 4 bases, and the germline ends lie 10 bases apart. CDR1 and CDR2 were assigned from the germline V gene as SGHRS and YFSETQ. The CDR3 spans 14 residues, from the cysteine through the phenylalanine. Only the CDR3 part of the read is kept: 42 bases, read in frame from the first base. This clonotype was seen a handful of times. There is no known antigen for this receptor. Nothing much larger sits one base from this clone, and base qualities are not available. Hyperthyroidism patients were aged 18 to 65 years and newly diagnosed, with disease duration of less than 2 months. The study excluded patients with uncontrolled infections, other autoimmune diseases, pregnancy or lactation. Diagnoses were based on clinical symptoms, serum thyroxine and TRAb, thyroid ultrasound and orbital computed tomography. Blood from progressor patients was drawn when they were first diagnosed with hyperthyroidism, before any ophthalmopathy symptoms appeared. Ficoll-Paque density gradient centrifugation was used to isolate PBMCs from about 10 ml of fresh peripheral blood. Patients classed as progressors first received a Graves' hyperthyroidism diagnosis and then went on to develop ophthalmopathy during follow-up. Total RNA was extracted using Trizol reagent, and RNA quality was assessed on an Agilent 2100 Bioanalyzer.

The TCR beta CDR3 regions were amplified from RNA transcripts. For the first round of RT-PCR on the TCR CDR3, the HTBI primer set was used together with the Qiagen OneStep RT-PCR kit. A second multiplex PCR round built the libraries, followed by size selection and purification. Paired-end sequencing of the libraries was performed with 100 bp reads on an Illumina HiSeq2000. The authors' pipeline ran thus. SOAPnuke was used to process the raw data, throwing out any read that contained adapters or uncalled bases, had a mean Phred below 15, or lacked an exact constant-primer or identifier match. COPE v1.2.5 was used to merge high-quality paired reads, and clonotypes were defined as unique nucleotide sequences. MiTCR v1.1 was used to align clonotypes to the IMGT TRBV, TRBD and TRBJ reference segments. The analysis was restricted to V-J combinations with a frequency above 0.0001, which together covered 99.2% of the repertoires. The TCS score was defined as the ratio of F50 (clonal expansion) to E x V (chaos), calculated using BLOSUM62-based TCRdist between CDR3 peptides within each V-J. Welch's t-statistics and random forest reduced several hundred V-J features to 13, which were used in a naive Bayes classifier (R e1071). Starting from the raw public reads, TCRdb applied fastp trimming at Q25, assembled clones with MiXCR and retained in-frame beta chains. Entries that share a CDR3 protein sequence are merged under the most common genes and DNA. These V and J calls are TCRdb output, not the study's own analysis. Here the sample has hundreds of thousands of distinct CDR3 sequences; 11% to 15% occur a single time. The ten largest account for 4.5% to 6% of the sample.

The source material was blood. This chain is built from TRBV5-1 and TRBJ1-1, with no reliable assignment of the D segment. The TCR was taken from a woman in her twenties or thirties with Graves' hyperthyroidism that later progressed to Graves' ophthalmopathy. The CDR3 protein sequence reads: CASSLARVGTEAFF. The DNA reads as follows: TGCGCCAGCAGCTTGGCACGGGTGGGCACTGAAGCTTTCTTT.